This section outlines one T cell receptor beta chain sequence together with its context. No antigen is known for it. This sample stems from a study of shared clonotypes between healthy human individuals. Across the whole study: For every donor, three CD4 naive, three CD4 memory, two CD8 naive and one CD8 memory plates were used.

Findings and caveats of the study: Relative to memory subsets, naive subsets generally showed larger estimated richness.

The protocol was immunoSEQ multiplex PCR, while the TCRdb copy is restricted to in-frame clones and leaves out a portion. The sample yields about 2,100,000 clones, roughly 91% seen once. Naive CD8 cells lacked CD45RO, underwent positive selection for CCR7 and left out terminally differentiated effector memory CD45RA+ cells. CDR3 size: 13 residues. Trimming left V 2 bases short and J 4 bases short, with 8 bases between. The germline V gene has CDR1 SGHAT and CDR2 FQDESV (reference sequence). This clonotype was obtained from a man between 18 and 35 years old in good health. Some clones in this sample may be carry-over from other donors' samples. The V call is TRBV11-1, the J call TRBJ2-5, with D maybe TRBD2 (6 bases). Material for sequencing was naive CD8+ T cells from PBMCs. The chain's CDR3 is CASSLCGIETQYF. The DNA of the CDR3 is TGTGCCAGCAGCTTATGCGGGATAGAGACCCAGTACTTC.